The next 11 T cell receptor beta chains were all read from a single sample in a study of blood T cell repertoires in COVID-19. The repertoire was sequenced with immunoSEQ multiplex PCR; TCRdb's copy has only in-frame clones and lacks some. The table shows 350,000 to 450,000 clones, with approximately 86% occurring only once. Sequenced: peripheral blood. Receptors originate from a woman aged 55-69 years with COVID-19, enrolled during active disease.

The genes are TRBV9 and TRBJ2-2; TRBD2 is a possible D gene (5 bases). CDR3 size: 14 residues. Trimming removed 6 bases at V and 5 bases at J, with 14 bases between. CDR1 and CDR2 (germline): SGDLS, YYNGEE. The CDR3 nucleotides are TGTGCCAGCACTGAGGGAAGCGGTACCGGGGAGCTGTTTTTT. This gives the protein CASTEGSGTGELFF.

The chain employs TRBV3-1 (or the pseudogene TRBV3-2) and TRBJ2-7, with 7 positions matching TRBD2. The length of the CDR3 is 15 residues. The germline gives CDR1 LGHDT, CDR2 YNNKEL (reference sequence). With V trimmed by 5 bases and J by 6 bases, 13 bases remained unmatched. CDR3 in DNA: TGTGCCAGCAGCGTCGGGACTACCAGTTTGGGCGAGCAGTACTTC. It encodes CASSVGTTSLGEQYF.

The chain joins TRBV5-6 to TRBJ2-3; TRBD2 matches 11 bases. After removal of 0 bases from V and 6 bases from J, the junction contained 6 bases not matched to a gene. CDR1 is SGHDT, CDR2 YYEEEE, per germline. The CDR3 has 16 residues. The CDR3, as DNA: TGTGCCAGCAGCTTGGTAGCGGGGGGGCTGTGGGATACGCAGTATTTT. Its translation is CASSLVAGGLWDTQYF.

The rearrangement uses TRBV29-1 and TRBJ1-4; D possibly corresponds to TRBD1 (5 bases). CDR3 length: 13 amino acids. Germline values: CDR1 SQVTM, CDR2 ANQGSEA. V gave up 1 base and J gave up 5 bases, with 8 bases separating them. CDR3 nucleotide sequence: TGCAGCGTTGAAGGTTCAGGGAATGAAAAACTGTTTTTT. It specifies CSVEGSGNEKLFF. The complete variable domain, with remaining parts taken from reference TRBV29-1 and TRBJ1-4, reads SAVISQKPSRDICQRGTSLTIQCQVDSQVTMMFWYRQQPGQSLTLIATANQGSEATYESGFVIDKFPISRPNLTFSTLTVSNMSPEDSSIYLCSVEGSGNEKLFFGSGTQLSVL.

The rearrangement uses TRBV7-2 and TRBJ2-7, with 14 positions matching TRBD2. Germline trimming cut 4 bases from V and 2 bases from J; bases unmatched to any gene: 4. Germline lookup yields CDR1 SGHTA and CDR2 FQGNSA. The CDR3 is 16 residues long. The CDR3 DNA reads TGTGCCAGCAGCTCTAGACTAGCGGGGGGGGCCTACGAGCAGTACTTC. The encoded protein is CASSSRLAGGAYEQYF.

This rearrangement joins TRBV6-6 to TRBJ1-1, with 7 bases that match TRBD1. Germline loops: CDR1 MNHNY, CDR2 SVGAGI (reference sequence). The J segment lost 9 bases and the V segment lost 2 bases, leaving 12 bases of the junction unmatched. The CDR3 length is 15 residues. The CDR3 spells CASSYTDRSQGQAFF. DNA of the CDR3: TGTGCCAGCAGTTACACGGACAGGTCCCAAGGGCAAGCTTTCTTT.

The chain carries TRBV6-5 and TRBJ2-7; no firm D call. The length of the CDR3 is 13 residues. Trimming stripped 2 bases from V and 5 bases from J, with 10 bases between. Looked up from germline, CDR1 is MNHEY and CDR2 is SVGAGI. The DNA for the CDR3 is TGTGCCAGCAGTTACACCGGCGGAAACGAGCAGTACTTC. Its protein is CASSYTGGNEQYF.

The chain carries TRBV30 and TRBJ1-5; no definite D call. The V end was cut by 5 bases, the J end by 7 bases, with 9 bases between. The CDR3 is 11 residues long. Per germline, CDR1 GTSNPN and CDR2 SVGIG (reference sequence). This CDR3 is CAWGAEQPQHF. DNA for the CDR3: TGTGCCTGGGGTGCGGAGCAGCCCCAGCATTTT.

The J gene is TRBJ2-5, the V gene TRBV11-2; 11 bases line up with TRBD2. The CDR3 spans 15 residues. With V trimmed by 5 bases and J by 6 bases, 8 bases remained unmatched. The germline gives CDR1 SGHAT, CDR2 FQNNGV. The CDR3 here is CASSALAGDMKTQYF. The CDR3 nucleotides read TGTGCCAGCAGCGCACTAGCGGGGGATATGAAGACCCAGTACTTC.

The chain employs TRBV9 and TRBJ1-2, with a weak D call TRBD1 (5 bases). The germline gives CDR1 SGDLS, CDR2 YYNGEE. The ends were cut back, 2 bases at V and 4 bases at J, with 15 bases in the middle. This CDR3 has 15 amino acids. CDR3 in DNA: TGTGCCAGCAGCGTGGGGGGTGGGCAGAGCTATGGCTACACCTTC. It translates to CASSVGGGQSYGYTF. The variable domain in full, with the rest retrieved from reference TRBV9 and TRBJ1-2, is DSGVTQTPKHLITATGQRVTLRCSPRSGDLSVYWYQQSLDQGLQFLIQYYNGEERAKGNILERFSAQQFPDLHSELNLSSLELGDSALYFCASSVGGGQSYGYTFGSGTRLTVV.

This clone was observed a handful of times. The chain recombines TRBV12-3 or TRBV12-4 with TRBJ2-5; 7 nucleotides align to TRBD1. The CDR3 has 13 residues. J was trimmed by 3 bases and V by 7 bases; bases with no gene match: 5. CDR3 sequence (DNA): TGTGCCAGCACCTTCGGGACAGAAGAGACCCAGTACTTC. Its translation is CASTFGTEETQYF.